Listed below are T cell receptor beta chains from one sample, sequenced in a study of CD8+CD57+ T cells in acquired aplastic anemia. From the reads, TCRdb called clonotypes with MiXCR, one entry per CDR3 protein. The table has 260,000 or so distinct CDR3 sequences, 40% to 50% seen once. Sequencing was done on a sample of sorted CD4+, CD8+, or CD8+CD57+ T cells (not recorded which) from PBMCs. These receptors were taken from a human donor with aplastic anemia. The CDR3 runs from the conserved cysteine through the conserved F or W. D genes are given only for firm matches. Rows may omit the clone size; those that give it use once, few, many or a size class.

D	V	J	size	CDR3	DNA
TRBD2	TRBV28	TRBJ2-5	few	CASSSEGGRDQETQYF	TGTGCCAGCAGTTCAGAGGGCGGGAGGGACCAAGAGACCCAGTACTTC
TRBD2	TRBV27	TRBJ2-1	.	CASSSGEDNEQFF	TGTGCCAGCTCCAGCGGGGAAGACAATGAGCAGTTCTTC
TRBD1	TRBV29-1	TRBJ2-7	.	CSVQGLKTGHYEQYF	TGCAGCGTTCAAGGACTCAAGACAGGGCACTACGAGCAGTACTTC
.	TRBV7-9	TRBJ2-1	many	CASSPPKGRDEQFF	TGTGCCAGCAGCCCTCCTAAGGGTAGGGATGAGCAGTTCTTC
TRBD1	TRBV12-3/TRBV12-4	TRBJ2-5	many	CASSTTGFGEETQYF	TGTGCCAGCAGCACGACAGGGTTCGGAGAAGAGACCCAGTACTTC
TRBD2	TRBV19	TRBJ2-1	.	CASSIEAGEGSYNEQFF	TGTGCCAGTAGTATAGAAGCGGGAGAAGGATCCTACAATGAGCAGTTCTTC
.	TRBV9	TRBJ1-2	many	CASSVAVVGNYGYTF	TGTGCCAGCAGCGTAGCGGTAGTTGGGAACTATGGCTACACCTTC
TRBD1	TRBV24-1	TRBJ1-1	.	CATKGATGEAFF	TGTGCCACCAAGGGGGCGACAGGGGAAGCTTTCTTT
TRBD2	TRBV13	TRBJ2-5	many	CASSLRSSGGAETQYF	TGTGCCAGCAGCTTAAGGTCTAGCGGGGGCGCGGAGACCCAGTACTTC
.	TRBV11-2	TRBJ2-7	.	CASSLVPGTYEQYF	TGTGCCAGCAGCTTAGTTCCCGGTACCTACGAGCAGTACTTC